This TCR beta chain originates from a study of cytomegalovirus exposure and HLA in healthy donors. Study background: Of 300 to 500 genotyped donors, about 80% clustered with self-reported Caucasian donors. Whole-study results and caveats: A later examination showed that TCR association rates differed by HLA locus, with DRB1 most and HLA-C fewest. Immune exposure was documented only through CMV serostatus.

Germline assignment: CDR1 LNHDA and CDR2 SQIVND (reference sequence). This CDR3 comprises 11 residues. Trimming cost V 8 bases and J 1 base, with 5 bases left between them. 60 Vbeta and 13 Jbeta primers were used in PCR. TCRdb's table, derived via immunoSEQ multiplex PCR, lists solely in-frame clones and lacks some. Of some 150,000 clones listed, 75% to 80% are singletons. Note on this clone: Its antigen is not identified.

The sequenced sample consisted of PBMCs. The sequence derives from a male donor in good health and CMV-seronegative. This chain links TRBV19 with TRBJ1-2; D might be TRBD1 (5 bases). The CDR3 here is CASQGNYGYTF. CDR3 sequence (DNA): TGTGCCAGTCAGGGTAACTATGGCTACACCTTC. Full variable domain (rest looked up from reference TRBV19 and TRBJ1-2): DGGITQSPKYLFRKEGQNVTLSCEQNLNHDAMYWYRQDPGQGLRLIYYSQIVNDFQKGDIAEGYSVSREKKESFPLTVTSAQKNPTAFYLCASQGNYGYTFGSGTRLTVV.